A selection of T cell receptor beta chains follows, all from one sample in a study of T cell responses to AZD1222 COVID-19 vaccine. The method was immunoSEQ multiplex PCR; TCRdb's version includes in-frame clones alone and lacks a portion of them. The sample consists of 120,000 to 150,000 clones, just over 90% of them appearing once. Sequenced material: peripheral blood, taken on day 0 of MenACWY control vaccination. These receptors came from an adult in good health. CDR3s include the opening cysteine and the closing phenylalanine or tryptophan. Each record gives: V gene, J gene, clone size, D gene, CDR3 length, CDR3 protein, CDR3 DNA. A D gene is named only where the DNA matches it firmly. The size entry is marked missing in some rows and otherwise reads once, few, many or a size class.

TRBV9,TRBJ2-1,-,-,15,CASSPRQGSFNEQFF,TGTGCCAGCAGCCCTCGGCAGGGTTCTTTCAATGAGCAGTTCTTC
TRBV5-4,TRBJ2-7,-,TRBD1,15,CASSQPGQRPYEQYF,TGTGCCAGCAGCCAACCGGGACAGCGACCCTACGAGCAGTACTTC
TRBV3-1/TRBV3-2,TRBJ1-1,-,-,13,CASSQSDNTEAFF,TGTGCCAGCAGCCAATCGGACAACACTGAAGCTTTCTTT
TRBV6-5,TRBJ1-2,few,-,13,CASSPGVNYGYTF,TGTGCCAGCAGCCCAGGGGTGAACTATGGCTACACCTTC
TRBV5-4,TRBJ2-5,once,TRBD2,15,CATLGASGRGETQYF,TGTGCCACCTTGGGGGCTAGCGGGAGAGGGGAGACCCAGTACTTC
TRBV11-2,TRBJ2-1,-,TRBD2,17,CASSSAGAGDSYNEQFF,TGTGCCAGCAGCTCGGCAGGAGCGGGAGACTCCTACAATGAGCAGTTCTTC
TRBV5-1,TRBJ1-6,-,TRBD1,16,CASSLDGTEGDSPLHF,TGCGCCAGCAGCTTGGATGGGACAGAGGGCGATTCACCCCTCCACTTT
TRBV5-1,TRBJ1-2,-,TRBD1,16,CASSLPQGATDYGYTF,TGCGCCAGCAGCCTGCCACAGGGGGCAACTGACTATGGCTACACCTTC
TRBV6-1,TRBJ1-5,-,-,14,CASSEGGLGQPQHF,TGTGCCAGCAGTGAAGGGGGGCTAGGGCAGCCCCAGCATTTT
TRBV9,TRBJ2-7,once,TRBD1,13,CASSRGQAREQYF,TGTGCCAGCAGTCGAGGACAGGCCCGGGAGCAGTACTTC
TRBV19,TRBJ2-6,-,TRBD1,15,CASNEGAAGANVLTF,TGTGCCAGTAACGAGGGGGCGGCTGGGGCCAACGTCCTGACTTTC
TRBV24-1,TRBJ2-7,-,-,15,CATSDSYRDGYEQYF,TGTGCCACCAGTGATTCTTACCGGGACGGCTACGAGCAGTACTTC
TRBV5-1,TRBJ2-1,-,-,12,CASSGLLNEQFF,TGCGCCAGCAGCGGACTGCTGAATGAGCAGTTCTTC
TRBV12-2,TRBJ1-5,-,-,15,CASRARQGIVQPQHF,TGTGCAAGTCGCGCCCGACAGGGTATAGTGCAGCCCCAGCATTTT
TRBV20-1,TRBJ2-1,once,-,14,CSASFASNYNEQFF,TGCAGTGCTAGTTTCGCGTCTAACTACAATGAGCAGTTCTTC
TRBV15,TRBJ1-1,once,-,15,CATSRDKGFNTEAFF,TGTGCCACCAGCAGAGATAAAGGGTTTAACACTGAAGCTTTCTTT
TRBV7-3,TRBJ2-1,few,TRBD1,13,CASSLGQYNEQFF,TGTGCCAGCAGCTTGGGACAGTACAATGAGCAGTTCTTC
TRBV24-1,TRBJ1-1,-,-,16,CATSDTPIYKNTEAFF,TGTGCCACCAGTGATACACCGATTTATAAGAACACTGAAGCTTTCTTT
TRBV10-3,TRBJ1-5,-,TRBD1,14,CAIKGQGGDQPQHF,TGTGCCATCAAGGGACAGGGGGGTGATCAGCCCCAGCATTTT
TRBV30,TRBJ1-6,-,-,14,CAWSGRIYNSPLHF,TGTGCCTGGAGCGGTCGGATATATAATTCACCCCTCCACTTT
TRBV5-4,TRBJ2-3,-,-,17,CASSFRSAGASTDTQYF,TGTGCCAGCAGCTTTAGATCCGCGGGCGCTAGCACAGATACGCAGTATTTT
TRBV19,TRBJ2-7,-,TRBD2,15,CASSPPAGGGNEQYF,TGTGCCAGTAGCCCCCCGGCGGGAGGAGGGAACGAGCAGTACTTC
TRBV30,TRBJ2-1,few,-,13,CAWSVRGNNEQFF,TGTGCCTGGAGTGTCCGAGGGAACAATGAGCAGTTCTTC
TRBV19,TRBJ2-7,-,TRBD1,15,CASSTRQGETYEQYF,TGTGCCAGTAGTACAAGACAGGGAGAAACTTACGAGCAGTACTTC
TRBV9,TRBJ2-1,-,-,15,CASSVSSSGGREQFF,TGTGCCAGCAGCGTGTCTAGTTCAGGGGGGAGGGAGCAGTTCTTC
TRBV5-1,TRBJ2-2,-,-,16,CASSPWGTNEAGELFF,TGCGCCAGCAGCCCCTGGGGGACAAACGAGGCCGGGGAGCTGTTTTTT
TRBV5-1,TRBJ1-3,once,-,14,CASSLELAANTIYF,TGCGCCAGCAGCTTGGAATTGGCTGCAAACACCATATATTTT
TRBV2,TRBJ1-5,-,-,16,CASSEAGTASNQPQHF,TGTGCCAGCAGTGAGGCCGGGACGGCAAGCAATCAGCCCCAGCATTTT
TRBV4-2,TRBJ1-5,-,TRBD1,16,CASSQEGRGRGQPQHF,TGTGCCAGCAGCCAAGAGGGCAGGGGGCGCGGGCAGCCCCAGCATTTT
TRBV3-1/TRBV3-2,TRBJ1-2,-,TRBD1,12,CASSPRQGLYTF,TGTGCCAGCAGCCCCCGACAGGGCCTCTACACCTTC
TRBV2,TRBJ1-5,-,-,16,CASRRTGWVGNQPQHF,TGTGCCAGCCGGAGAACAGGCTGGGTTGGCAATCAGCCCCAGCATTTT
TRBV25-1,TRBJ2-7,-,-,10,CASSGYEQYF,TGTGCCAGCAGTGGCTACGAGCAGTACTTC